The rows below give T cell receptor beta chains drawn from one sample of a study of CD8 T cells in ankylosing spondylitis. TCRdb reprocessed the 5' RACE reads via MiXCR and lists one record per CDR3 protein. The repertoire holds 150,000 to 200,000 distinct CDR3 sequences, with around a third as singletons. Sequenced: synovial fluid, either unsorted or a sorted T cell fraction (not recorded which). All receptors derive from a male donor with ankylosing spondylitis. CDR3s include the opening cysteine and the closing phenylalanine or tryptophan. Fields, in order: J gene, clone size, D gene, V gene, CDR3 protein, CDR3 DNA. The D gene is left open where the match is weak. Size tells how often a clone was seen (once, few, many) or the class of an expanded clone, and some rows leave it out.

>TRBJ1-2|.|.|TRBV3-1
CASSQESVSNFDGYTF
TGTGCCAGCAGCCAAGAGTCTGTGAGTAACTTTGATGGCTACACCTTC
>TRBJ1-2|many|.|TRBV5-1
CASSPTGGVYGYTF
TGCGCCAGCAGCCCGACAGGAGGTGTCTATGGCTACACCTTC
>TRBJ1-3|.|.|TRBV30
CASTNLNSGNTIYF
TGTGCCTCGACCAACCTCAACTCTGGAAACACCATATATTTT
>TRBJ2-2|.|.|TRBV3-1
CASSQDRSGLRDTGELFF
TGTGCCAGCAGCCAAGATAGAAGCGGCTTACGGGACACCGGGGAGCTGTTTTTT
>TRBJ2-1|many|.|TRBV15
CATSELHLNEQFF
TGTGCCACCAGCGAGCTACACCTTAATGAGCAGTTCTTC
>TRBJ2-1|few|.|TRBV11-1
CASSLRLAQQFF
TGTGCCAGCAGCCTACGCTTAGCTCAGCAGTTCTTC
>TRBJ2-7|many|TRBD2|TRBV4-1
CASSPERGAYEQYF
TGCGCCAGCAGCCCCGAGCGGGGGGCCTACGAGCAGTACTTC
>TRBJ2-7|few|TRBD1|TRBV28
CASSLVATGKLYEQYF
TGTGCCAGCAGTTTAGTAGCGACAGGGAAGTTGTACGAGCAGTACTTC
>TRBJ2-5|few|TRBD2|TRBV20-1
CSARDLVGLAGTQYF
TGCAGTGCTAGAGACTTGGTGGGACTAGCAGGGACCCAGTACTTC
>TRBJ1-1|.|TRBD1|TRBV30
CAWNKWTGGEAFF
TGTGCCTGGAACAAATGGACAGGGGGTGAAGCTTTCTTT
>TRBJ1-3|.|.|TRBV6-1
CASRKSGISGNTIYF
TGTGCCAGCAGAAAATCAGGGATCTCTGGAAACACCATATATTTT
>TRBJ2-1|few|.|TRBV2
CASGVSSGAENEQFF
TGTGCCAGCGGGGTTAGTTCAGGGGCCGAGAATGAGCAGTTCTTC
>TRBJ2-2|.|TRBD2|TRBV2
CASSVLAGPTGELFF
TGTGCCAGCAGTGTACTAGCGGGTCCCACCGGGGAGCTGTTTTTT
>TRBJ2-2|few|.|TRBV5-8
CASRPGSRNTGELFF
TGTGCCAGCAGACCTGGGAGCCGGAACACCGGGGAGCTGTTTTTT
>TRBJ2-1|many|.|TRBV5-1
CASSPRQPSTNNEQFF
TGCGCCAGCAGCCCCAGACAGCCGAGTACGAACAATGAGCAGTTCTTC
>TRBJ2-7|.|.|TRBV7-9
CASSRDWYEQYF
TGTGCCAGCAGCCGTGACTGGTACGAGCAGTACTTC
>TRBJ2-1|few|.|TRBV3-1
CASSQEVWQGNEQFF
TGTGCCAGCAGCCAAGAGGTATGGCAGGGGAATGAGCAGTTCTTC
>TRBJ1-2|.|.|TRBV11-2
CASSGRTEDYGYTF
TGTGCCAGCAGCGGCCGGACGGAGGACTATGGCTACACCTTC
>TRBJ2-1|.|TRBD1|TRBV2
CASSLRTGGGPNEQFF
TGTGCCAGCAGTCTCAGGACAGGGGGAGGCCCCAATGAGCAGTTCTTC
>TRBJ2-5|.|.|TRBV7-8
CASSLRGGTGQETQYF
TGTGCCAGCAGCTTACGGGGGGGGACAGGGCAAGAGACCCAGTACTTC
>TRBJ1-1|.|.|TRBV18
CASSRTRGGNTEAFF
TGTGCCAGCTCAAGGACAAGAGGTGGGAACACTGAAGCTTTCTTT
>TRBJ2-1|few|.|TRBV4-3
CASRAAGYNEQFF
TGCGCCAGCAGGGCGGCGGGTTACAATGAGCAGTTCTTC
>TRBJ2-7|once|.|TRBV5-1
CASTRDGDYEQYF
TGCGCCAGCACCCGGGACGGAGACTACGAGCAGTACTTC
>TRBJ2-5|few|.|TRBV5-1
CASSSSGDGAQETQYF
TGCGCCAGCAGCTCCTCCGGGGACGGGGCCCAAGAGACCCAGTACTTC
>TRBJ2-1|few|TRBD2|TRBV5-1
CASSTSTSGGGNEQFF
TGCGCCAGCAGCACAAGTACTAGCGGGGGGGGTAATGAGCAGTTCTTC
>TRBJ2-1|few|TRBD2|TRBV28
CASSFWTRRYNEQFF
TGTGCCAGCAGTTTCTGGACTAGGCGATACAATGAGCAGTTCTTC
>TRBJ2-7|.|TRBD2|TRBV28
CASSPSGLADYEQYF
TGTGCCAGCAGTCCCTCTGGACTAGCGGACTACGAGCAGTACTTC
>TRBJ2-3|many|.|TRBV11-2
CASSSAGLRVDTQYF
TGTGCCAGCAGCTCGGCGGGACTGCGTGTGGATACGCAGTATTTT
>TRBJ2-7|.|TRBD1|TRBV29-1
CSIAGTGGQGYEQYF
TGCAGCATCGCCGGGACGGGGGGACAGGGTTACGAGCAGTACTTC
>TRBJ2-5|.|TRBD2|TRBV30
CVVQRGARDTQYF
TGTGTCGTACAGCGGGGGGCCCGTGATACCCAGTACTTC
>TRBJ1-6|few|TRBD1|TRBV10-3
CAISQTGQGDYNSPLHF
TGTGCCATCAGTCAAACGGGACAGGGGGACTATAATTCACCCCTCCACTTT
>TRBJ2-7|few|.|TRBV29-1
CSVEDARDIRYF
TGCAGCGTTGAAGACGCCCGGGACATTCGGTACTTC
>TRBJ2-7|.|TRBD1|TRBV20-1
CSARYDRAYEQYF
TGCAGTGCTAGATACGACAGGGCCTACGAGCAGTACTTC
>TRBJ2-4|few|TRBD2|TRBV7-2
CASSLASGGARYIQYF
TGTGCCAGCAGCTTAGCTAGCGGGGGGGCGCGGTACATTCAGTACTTC
>TRBJ2-1|.|TRBD1|TRBV20-1
CSAQRHGTDNEQFF
TGCAGTGCTCAGAGGCATGGGACAGACAATGAGCAGTTCTTC
>TRBJ1-4|.|.|TRBV20-1
CSASLRRTTNEKLFF
TGCAGTGCTAGCCTGCGCAGAACAACTAATGAAAAACTGTTTTTT
>TRBJ1-4|.|.|TRBV28
CASSTPGHHEKLFF
TGTGCCAGCAGTACCCCGGGACACCATGAAAAACTGTTTTTT
>TRBJ2-1|many|TRBD2|TRBV28
CASSGRLAGLYEQFF
TGTGCCAGCAGTGGAAGACTAGCGGGACTCTATGAGCAGTTCTTC
>TRBJ1-5|many|TRBD1|TRBV28
CASSTGVKQPQHF
TGTGCCAGCAGCACAGGGGTGAAACAGCCCCAGCATTTT
>TRBJ1-1|many|.|TRBV29-1
CSVRQAGYLRTEAFF
TGCAGCGTTCGACAGGCGGGGTATTTGAGGACTGAAGCTTTCTTT
>TRBJ1-5|.|TRBD1|TRBV5-1
CASSFDPGGGQPQHF
TGCGCCAGCAGCTTCGACCCAGGGGGCGGGCAGCCCCAGCATTTT
>TRBJ2-1|many|TRBD2|TRBV4-2
CASSQEGGASGRRDEQFF
TGTGCCAGCAGCCAAGAGGGAGGGGCTAGCGGGAGGCGGGATGAGCAGTTCTTC
>TRBJ2-5|once|.|TRBV7-2
CASSFGALAELQETQYF
TGTGCCAGCAGCTTTGGCGCGCTAGCAGAGCTACAAGAGACCCAGTACTTC